Listed below are T cell receptor beta chains from one sample, sequenced in a study of cytomegalovirus exposure and HLA in healthy donors. Clones were sequenced by immunoSEQ multiplex PCR, and TCRdb holds only the in-frame ones, with some missing. The data show about 190,000 clones, with about four fifths seen just once and 13% to 15% held by the top ten. Material: PBMCs. The receptors were gathered from a woman aged 25 to 39 in good health and CMV-seropositive. Both conserved end residues are part of each CDR3. D genes are given only for firm matches. Size is omitted from some rows. Given values are once, few, many or a class for expanded clones.

clone size,J gene,D gene,V gene,CDR3 DNA,CDR3 protein
-,TRBJ2-1,TRBD2,TRBV10-3,TGTGCCATCCACTTTAGCGGGAGCGTCGGTGAGCAGTTCTTC,CAIHFSGSVGEQFF
-,TRBJ2-6,-,TRBV7-2,TGTGCCAGCAGCTTTAACAGGGCCTACTCTGGGGCCAACGTCCTGACTTTC,CASSFNRAYSGANVLTF
-,TRBJ2-1,TRBD2,TRBV30,TGTGCCTGGAGTGAGGTGATAGCGGGAGAGTCTGAGCAGTTCTTC,CAWSEVIAGESEQFF
-,TRBJ2-2,-,TRBV7-2,TGTGCCAGCAGCCCAACCCCCTCCAGGGAAACCGGGGAGCTGTTTTTT,CASSPTPSRETGELFF
-,TRBJ1-2,TRBD1,TRBV28,TGTGCCAGCAGTTTAGCAGGGGGCCTAGATGGCTACACCTTC,CASSLAGGLDGYTF
once,TRBJ1-5,-,TRBV6-6,TGTGCCAGCAGTGGGACACTAGATAGCAATCAGCCCCAGCATTTT,CASSGTLDSNQPQHF
-,TRBJ2-5,-,TRBV28,TGTGCCAACAGTTTAAAGGGGCCCCAAGAGACCCAGTACTTC,CANSLKGPQETQYF
-,TRBJ2-1,-,TRBV7-9,TGTGCCAGCAGCTTCTTTGGCGGGGCCAACGAGGATGAGCAGTTCTTC,CASSFFGGANEDEQFF
-,TRBJ1-2,-,TRBV28,TGTGCCAGCAGTCAGGGGCCCTGGGGCTACACCTTC,CASSQGPWGYTF
-,TRBJ2-1,-,TRBV7-8,TGTGCCAGCAGCTTAAACCGGGGGGCCAATGAGCAGTTCTTC,CASSLNRGANEQFF
-,TRBJ2-5,-,TRBV7-6,TGTGCCAGCAGCTTCCCCGGGACAACGGAGACCCAGTACTTC,CASSFPGTTETQYF
once,TRBJ2-1,TRBD2,TRBV30,TGTGCCTTGACTAGCGGTTGGCTGGGGGATGAGCAGTTCTTC,CALTSGWLGDEQFF
-,TRBJ2-1,TRBD1,TRBV5-4,TGTGCCAGCAGCTCCCCGGGACAGGACATCAATGAGCAGTTCTTC,CASSSPGQDINEQFF
-,TRBJ2-7,TRBD1,TRBV27,TGTGCCAGCAGTTCCTGGGACAGGTCTGCGCAGCAGTACTTC,CASSSWDRSAQQYF
-,TRBJ1-3,-,TRBV6-1,TGTGCCAGCAGTGACAGCCCGGACAGACAAAACACCATATATTTT,CASSDSPDRQNTIYF
-,TRBJ1-6,-,TRBV7-7,TGTGCTAGCAGCTTAGGGGTAGGGGCTAATTCACCCCTCCACTTT,CASSLGVGANSPLHF
-,TRBJ1-2,-,TRBV27,TGTGCCAGCAGTTCCCTACCGCCAGGGCTTTATGGCTACACCTTC,CASSSLPPGLYGYTF
-,TRBJ2-7,TRBD1,TRBV5-1,TGCGCCAGCAGCTTGGTTACAGGGGCCTACGAGCAGTACTTC,CASSLVTGAYEQYF
-,TRBJ2-7,TRBD1,TRBV7-9,TGTGCCAGCAGCTCCGGGACAGGGTTTAGCGAGCAGTACTTC,CASSSGTGFSEQYF
-,TRBJ2-5,-,TRBV2,TGTGCCAGTTCCCAGCCCGGGGGGCCGATGGAGACCCAGTACTTC,CASSQPGGPMETQYF
once,TRBJ1-4,TRBD1,TRBV28,TGTGCCAGCAGTCCATGGACAGGCCGTCTTGAAAAACTGTTTTTT,CASSPWTGRLEKLFF
-,TRBJ2-1,-,TRBV18,TGTGCCAGCTCACCATCGGGTTTAGCTTATGAGCAGTTCTTC,CASSPSGLAYEQFF
-,TRBJ2-7,TRBD2,TRBV5-4,TGTGCCAGCAGCTTGGGGCTAGCGGGAACCTACGAGCAGTACTTC,CASSLGLAGTYEQYF
-,TRBJ2-7,-,TRBV10-3,TGTGCCATCAGTGAGTCGACTGGCCCCAACTACGAGCAGTACTTC,CAISESTGPNYEQYF
many,TRBJ2-7,TRBD1,TRBV6-1,TGTGCCAGCAATACCCAGGGACAGAGCTACGAGCAGTACTTC,CASNTQGQSYEQYF
-,TRBJ1-2,-,TRBV5-4,TGTGCCAGCAGCTTGGGCCCAGGGACTAACTATGGCTACACCTTC,CASSLGPGTNYGYTF
-,TRBJ1-4,-,TRBV6-5,TGTGCCAGCAGTTACTCGGGCTTTACAGATGAAAAACTGTTTTTT,CASSYSGFTDEKLFF
-,TRBJ1-5,TRBD1,TRBV28,TGTGCCCCAAAACCCGGGACAGGGGGCTTCAATCAGCCCCAGCATTTT,CAPKPGTGGFNQPQHF
-,TRBJ2-1,TRBD2,TRBV9,TGTGCCAGCAGCCCCCGGGGAGCGGGAGGGGTTTACAATGAGCAGTTCTTC,CASSPRGAGGVYNEQFF
-,TRBJ2-7,TRBD1,TRBV5-1,TGCGCCAGCAGCTTCAGTTGGGACAGGGTCACCGAGCAGTACTTC,CASSFSWDRVTEQYF
-,TRBJ1-3,-,TRBV19,TGTGCCAGTAGCCATTCGACGGAACTAAGAAACACCATATATTTT,CASSHSTELRNTIYF